The following is a T cell receptor beta chain sequence with its context. This specimen belongs to a study of blood T cell repertoires in COVID-19. With V trimmed by 8 bases and J by 6 bases, 13 bases remained unmatched. Germline CDR1 is ENHRY and CDR2 is SYGVKD. The CDR3 totals 16 residues. Data came from immunoSEQ multiplex PCR; TCRdb stores just in-frame clones and leaves some out. The sample yields roughly 310,000 clones, roughly nine tenths seen once. Across fewer than 25 US areas, participants ranged in age from about 18 to 100 years. Participants' own reports of clinical history determined their cohort assignment.

V gene TRBV10-3 combines with J gene TRBJ2-1; TRBD1 aligns across 10 bases. Sequencing was carried out using PBMCs or T cells enriched from blood (not recorded which). The origin of this receptor is a man aged 60 to 69 who had recovered from COVID-19. CDR3 region: CAIGGTGTGASNEQFF. The CDR3 region has the DNA TGTGCCATCGGAGGAACCGGGACAGGGGCCTCCAATGAGCAGTTCTTC.